The source of this T cell receptor (beta chain) is a study of T cells after posttransplantation cyclophosphamide. Broader study findings: Donor CD8+ memory clones often dominated recipient blood repertoires at later times. After PTCy, TRB diversity resembled that of CNI/methotrexate controls. Skin or GI-infiltrating T cells shared few TRB sequences with blood.

Trimming took 1 base from V and 3 from J; bases not matched to a gene: 5. The CDR3 runs 15 residues. Germline V gene lookup returns CDR1 SGHNT and CDR2 YYREEE (reference sequence). The related graft donor's blood sample was taken on the day of bone marrow donation. As concerns this clone: Its specificity is unknown.

Here immunoSEQ multiplex PCR was the method, and the copy in TCRdb shows in-frame clones only, minus some. The repertoire has 10,000 to 15,000 clones, about 85% of them found once; the top ten carry 0.75% to 1%. This chain joins TRBV5-4 and TRBJ1-2; 8 positions match TRBD1. Sequenced material: memory CD4+ T cells sorted from PBMCs. The origin of this receptor is a man aged 50-59 years in good health, CMV-negative, and a related stem cell transplant donor. This CDR3 reads CASSLQGAGDYGYTF. In nucleotides, the CDR3 is TGTGCCAGCAGCTTGCAGGGGGCTGGTGACTATGGCTACACCTTC.